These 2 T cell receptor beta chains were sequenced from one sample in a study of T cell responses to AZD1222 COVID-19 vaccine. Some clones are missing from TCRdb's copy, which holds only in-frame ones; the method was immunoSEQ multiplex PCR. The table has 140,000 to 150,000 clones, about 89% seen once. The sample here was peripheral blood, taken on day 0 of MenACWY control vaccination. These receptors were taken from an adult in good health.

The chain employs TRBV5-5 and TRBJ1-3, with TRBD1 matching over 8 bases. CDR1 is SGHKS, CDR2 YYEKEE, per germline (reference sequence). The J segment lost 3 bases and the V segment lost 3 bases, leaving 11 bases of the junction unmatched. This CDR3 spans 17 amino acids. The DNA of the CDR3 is TGTGCCAGCAGCTCCGCTCCCTTTACAGGGGGTGGAAACACCATATATTTT. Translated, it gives CASSSAPFTGGGNTIYF.

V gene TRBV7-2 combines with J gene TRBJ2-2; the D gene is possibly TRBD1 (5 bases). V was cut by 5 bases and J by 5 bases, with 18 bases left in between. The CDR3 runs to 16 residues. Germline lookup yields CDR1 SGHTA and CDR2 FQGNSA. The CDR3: CASSPPQGLGTGELFF. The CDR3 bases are TGTGCCAGCAGCCCCCCGCAGGGTTTGGGTACCGGGGAGCTGTTTTTT. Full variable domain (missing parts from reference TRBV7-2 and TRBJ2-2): GAGVSQSPSNKVTEKGKDVELRCDPISGHTALYWYRQSLGQGLEFLIYFQGNSAPDKSGLPSDRFSAERTGGSVSTLTIQRTQQEDSAVYLCASSPPQGLGTGELFFGEGSRLTVL.